The next 21 T cell receptor beta chains were all read from a single sample in a study of CD8 T cells in ankylosing spondylitis. Study-wide results and caveats: One TCR beta motif, made up of under ten highly homologous variants, appeared characteristic of ankylosing spondylitis blood.

These receptors have no known antigen. Each CDR3 protein is one row after TCRdb ran MiXCR on the 5' RACE reads. Among fewer than 550,000 distinct CDR3 sequences listed, roughly 5.2% were seen once. Sequenced material: blood, either unsorted or a sorted T cell fraction (not recorded which). Source of these receptors: a male donor with ankylosing spondylitis.

The table lists this clonotype with many counts. The chain is built from TRBV20-1 and TRBJ2-1, with TRBD2 identical over 8 bases. There are 12 residues in the CDR3. V was clipped by 8 bases and J by 8 bases; unmatched bases: 8. CDR1 and CDR2 (germline): DFQATT, SNEGSKA (reference sequence). The CDR3 coding sequence is TGCAGTCTTCCCAGCGGGGGCTATGAGCAGTTCTTC. Encoded protein: CSLPSGGYEQFF.

This clonotype was seen many times. The J gene is TRBJ1-5, the V gene TRBV6-1; D unresolved. Looked up from germline, CDR1 is MNHNS and CDR2 is SASEGT. The CDR3 loop spans 13 amino acids. V was trimmed by 4 bases and J by 6 bases, leaving 10 bases between them. For the CDR3, the DNA is TGTGCCAGCAGTGCCCGGGTCGGTCAGCCCCAGCATTTT. Protein product: CASSARVGQPQHF.

This clonotype was observed at least ten times. The V gene is TRBV10-3, the J gene TRBJ2-3; unclear D gene. The V and J ends lost 5 bases and 5 bases respectively, with 14 bases between them. Germline assignment: CDR1 ENHRY and CDR2 SYGVKD. CDR3 length equals 14 residues. The CDR3 loop is CAISNPPRGDTQYF. In nucleotides, the CDR3 is TGTGCCATCAGTAATCCTCCCAGAGGAGATACGCAGTATTTT.

This clonotype was detected many times. The chain carries TRBV7-9 and TRBJ1-3; D is unclear. The V end was cut by 10 bases, the J end by 4 bases, with 23 bases between. Germline V CDR1 and CDR2: SEHNR, FQNEAQ (reference sequence). This CDR3 has 16 amino acids. As DNA, the CDR3 is TGTGCCACAGATAGATGGGCTAACCGGGCAGGAAACACCATATATTTT. Amino acids: CATDRWANRAGNTIYF.

This clonotype was detected ten times or more. J is TRBJ2-2 and V is TRBV4-2, with D possibly being TRBD1 (5 bases). Trimming took off 0 bases at V and 6 bases at J, with 11 bases between the two ends. Germline V gene data show CDR1 as LGHNA and CDR2 as YNFKEQ. This CDR3 contains 15 residues. The CDR3 region is CASSQEGLGAGELFF. The DNA for the CDR3 is TGTGCCAGCAGCCAAGAGGGGCTTGGCGCCGGGGAGCTGTTTTTT.

This clonotype was counted at least ten times. The chain uses TRBV28 and TRBJ2-2; no definite D call. The V and J ends lost 3 bases and 5 bases respectively, with 16 bases between them. This CDR3 is 16 amino acids long. Per germline, CDR1 MDHEN and CDR2 SYDVKM. CDR3 sequence reads: CASSFGTGGVTGELFF. The DNA for the CDR3 is TGTGCCAGCAGTTTTGGCACGGGCGGAGTGACCGGGGAGCTGTTTTTT. The variable domain in full, completed from reference TRBV28 and TRBJ2-2, reads DVKVTQSSRYLVKRTGEKVFLECVQDMDHENMFWYRQDPGLGLRLIYFSYDVKMKEKGDIPEGYSVSREKKERFSLILESASTNQTSMYLCASSFGTGGVTGELFFGEGSRLTVL.

In its sample, this clonotype was seen a few times. The rearrangement uses TRBV20-1 and TRBJ1-4, with 7 positions matching TRBD1. V shed 6 bases and J 7 bases; nucleotides not matched to a gene: 5. The V gene's germline CDR1 is DFQATT and CDR2 SNEGSKA (reference sequence). This CDR3 contains 12 residues. The CDR3 sequence is CSAGGSGEKLFF. CDR3 nucleotides: TGCAGTGCAGGGGGCTCTGGTGAAAAACTGTTTTTT.

In this sample, this clonotype turned up many times. This rearrangement joins TRBV11-2 to TRBJ2-7; D is possibly TRBD2 (6 bases). The CDR3 extends over 16 amino acids. Per the germline V gene, CDR1 is SGHAT and CDR2 is FQNNGV. Trimming shortened V by 5 bases and J by 0 bases, and 17 bases separated the two germline ends. CDR3 sequence: CASSIGGAFSSYEQYF. The CDR3 bases are TGTGCCAGCAGCATAGGAGGGGCCTTTAGCTCCTACGAGCAGTACTTC.

This clonotype was seen many times. The CDR3: CASSRRTGEGTEAFF. The DNA of the CDR3 is TGTGCCAGCAGCCGTCGGACAGGCGAGGGCACTGAAGCTTTCTTT. The V gene is TRBV7-2, the J gene TRBJ1-1; the match to TRBD1 covers 7 bases. The length of the CDR3 is 15 residues. CDR1 and CDR2 (germline): SGHTA, FQGNSA. With V trimmed by 5 bases and J by 4 bases, 10 bases remained unmatched.

This clonotype showed up many times. The rearrangement joins TRBV7-9 to TRBJ1-3; D gene uncertain. Germline CDR1 SEHNR, CDR2 FQNEAQ (reference sequence). The CDR3 covers 15 residues. Deletions cut 2 bases from V and 0 bases from J, with 8 bases between. CDR3 residues: CASSLRGNSGNTIYF. CDR3 bases: TGTGCCAGCAGCTTAAGAGGGAACTCTGGAAACACCATATATTTT.

This clonotype was detected many times. The chain employs TRBV7-2 and TRBJ2-3; 10 bases are a match to TRBD2. The trim removed 2 bases at V and 2 bases at J, leaving 7 bases unmatched. From germline, CDR1 is SGHTA and CDR2 FQGNSA. The CDR3 spans 17 residues. CDR3 sequence: CASSLSAGGILTDTQYF. The CDR3 nucleotides are TGTGCCAGCAGCTTATCAGCGGGGGGGATTCTCACAGATACGCAGTATTTT.

This clonotype was counted many times. The V gene is TRBV7-9, the J gene TRBJ2-7; D gene uncertain. The germline V gene encodes CDR1 SEHNR and CDR2 FQNEAQ (reference sequence). The CDR3 has 15 residues. Trimming took off 6 bases at V and 6 bases at J, with 21 bases between the two ends. The CDR3 nucleotides are TGTGCCAGCAGTCACCCCGCAGAAAGGGTCTCCGAGCAGTACTTC. Its protein product is CASSHPAERVSEQYF.

This clonotype was picked up many times. V gene TRBV20-1 combines with J gene TRBJ2-5; D might be TRBD2 (5 bases). Germline V CDR1 and CDR2: DFQATT, SNEGSKA (reference sequence). This CDR3 has 15 residues. The V end was cut by 0 bases, the J end by 7 bases, with 18 bases between. DNA of the CDR3: TGCAGTGCTAGAGATCCGCGACTACCCTTAGGGACCCAGTACTTC. This gives the protein CSARDPRLPLGTQYF.

This clonotype has a count of ten or more. The chain recombines TRBV10-3 with TRBJ1-1, with D tentatively TRBD1 (6 bases). CDR1 and CDR2 from the germline V gene are ENHRY and SYGVKD. CDR3 length: 13 residues. Trimming took off 10 bases at V and 0 bases at J, with 12 bases between the two ends. In nucleotides, the CDR3 is TGTGCCACCCGGACAGACATGAACACTGAAGCTTTCTTT. Amino acids: CATRTDMNTEAFF.

This clonotype turned up a few times. The chain joins TRBV14 to TRBJ1-1, with D maybe TRBD1 (6 bases). Trimming removed 1 base at V and 4 bases at J, with 13 bases between. Germline loops: CDR1 SGHDN, CDR2 FVKESK. The CDR3 loop spans 15 amino acids. This chain's CDR3 is CASSQVARGGTEAFF. Written as DNA, the CDR3 is TGTGCCAGCAGCCAAGTCGCCAGGGGAGGCACTGAAGCTTTCTTT. Using reference TRBV14 and TRBJ1-1 for the parts outside the CDR3, the full variable domain is EAGVTQFPSHSVIEKGQTVTLRCDPISGHDNLYWYRRVMGKEIKFLLHFVKESKQDESGMPNNRFLAERTGGTYSTLKVQPAELEDSGVYFCASSQVARGGTEAFFGQGTRLTVV.

This clonotype appeared many times. CDR3 region: CSAREGAREKLFF. The CDR3, as DNA: TGCAGTGCTAGAGAAGGGGCTCGAGAAAAACTGTTTTTT. The chain uses TRBV20-1 and TRBJ1-4, with D possibly being TRBD1 (5 bases). Germline lookup yields CDR1 DFQATT and CDR2 SNEGSKA (reference sequence). The germline V and J ends were trimmed by 0 bases and 8 bases, with 10 bases remaining between them. This CDR3 contains 13 residues.

This clonotype was observed many times. The chain combines TRBV5-1 with TRBJ1-3; no clear D. This CDR3 spans 15 amino acids. Per the germline V gene, CDR1 is SGHRS and CDR2 is YFSETQ. Trimming cost V 0 bases and J 2 bases, with 9 bases left between them. The CDR3 loop is CASSLAGRTGNTIYF. CDR3 coding DNA: TGCGCCAGCAGCTTGGCCGGGCGAACTGGAAACACCATATATTTT.

In this sample, this clonotype turned up many times. The chain joins TRBV9 to TRBJ1-3, with a weak D call TRBD1 (5 bases). CDR1 is SGDLS, CDR2 YYNGEE, per germline. Deletions cut 1 base from V and 0 bases from J, with 17 bases between. CDR3 size: 18 residues. CDR3 nucleotides: TGTGCCAGCAGCGTAAGTCCGTCGACAGATCACTCTGGAAACACCATATATTTT. It is translated as CASSVSPSTDHSGNTIYF.

This clonotype was counted at least ten times. The chain combines TRBV20-1 with TRBJ2-3, with D possibly being TRBD2 (5 bases). Looked up from germline, CDR1 is DFQATT and CDR2 is SNEGSKA (reference sequence). V was shortened by 4 bases and J by 4 bases, with 15 bases between the two germline ends. The CDR3 is 14 amino acids. The CDR3 here is CSATLGELADTQYF. As DNA, the CDR3 is TGCAGTGCTACGCTCGGGGAGCTGGCAGATACGCAGTATTTT.

Ten or more counts support this clonotype. Compared with germline, one end of the junction differs, possibly owing to a read error. This chain uses TRBV7-9 with TRBJ2-5, with D perhaps being TRBD1 or TRBD2 (6 bases each). The CDR3 runs to 13 residues. Per the germline V gene, CDR1 is SEHNR and CDR2 is FQNEAQ (reference sequence). This CDR3 is CASSSRGAETQYF. The CDR3 DNA reads TGCGCCAGCAGCTCAAGGGGGGCTGAGACCCAGTACTTC.

This clonotype appeared many times. The chain is built from TRBV5-1 and TRBJ2-3; D unclear. V was pared by 0 bases and J by 2 bases, with 7 bases between. The CDR3 covers 14 residues. From germline, CDR1 is SGHRS and CDR2 YFSETQ. CDR3 amino acids: CASSLVVSTDTQYF. In nucleotides, the CDR3 is TGCGCCAGCAGCTTGGTAGTGTCCACAGATACGCAGTATTTT.